Listed here are 10 T cell receptor beta chains from one sample, sequenced in a study of cytomegalovirus exposure and HLA in healthy donors. TCRdb's copy holds only in-frame clones and misses some; the assay was immunoSEQ multiplex PCR. The sample holds approximately 150,000 clones; 70% to 90% are singletons and the top ten take around 3.2%. The sequenced sample consisted of PBMCs. The source is a woman between 18 and 29 years old in good health and CMV-seropositive.

About this clone: The same CDR3 arises from other DNA sequences in this sample as well. The chain links TRBV30 to TRBJ1-5; D might be TRBD1 (5 bases). Germline CDR1 is GTSNPN and CDR2 is SVGIG (reference sequence). V gave up 0 bases and J gave up 4 bases, with 7 bases separating them. This CDR3 has 13 residues. The CDR3 reads CAWSVQGNQPQHF. In DNA form, the CDR3 reads TGTGCCTGGAGTGTCCAGGGTAATCAGCCCCAGCATTTT.

This clone has a single count. The chain combines TRBV28 with TRBJ2-5; tentative D call: TRBD1 (5 bases). The CDR3 length is 16 residues. Germline V gives CDR1 MDHEN, CDR2 SYDVKM. Trimming pared 3 bases from V and 3 bases from J, leaving 17 bases between. This CDR3 reads CASSLPLQGDKETQYF. The CDR3 region has the DNA TGTGCCAGCAGTTTGCCCCTACAAGGGGATAAAGAGACCCAGTACTTC. The full variable domain, its missing parts supplied by reference TRBV28 and TRBJ2-5, is DVKVTQSSRYLVKRTGEKVFLECVQDMDHENMFWYRQDPGLGLRLIYFSYDVKMKEKGDIPEGYSVSREKKERFSLILESASTNQTSMYLCASSLPLQGDKETQYFGPGTRLLVL.

The genes are TRBV12-5 and TRBJ2-7; 7 bases match TRBD2. Unmatched junction bases numbered 8, after V lost 0 bases and J lost 3 bases. The CDR3 runs 16 residues. Germline lookup yields CDR1 LGHNT and CDR2 FRNRAP. The CDR3 reads CASGLVLGLEDYEQYF. CDR3 DNA sequence: TGTGCTAGTGGTTTGGTACTAGGACTAGAAGACTACGAGCAGTACTTC.

This clone was observed a few times. J is TRBJ2-7 and V is TRBV10-3; 9 bases align to TRBD2. V shed 4 bases, J shed 1 base, and the junction held 5 bases outside the gene matches. The CDR3 consists of 15 residues. Germline V lookup: CDR1 ENHRY, CDR2 SYGVKD. The CDR3 DNA sequence: TGTGCCATCAGTGCGTTAGCGGGAGCTTCCTACGAGCAGTACTTC. It codes for CAISALAGASYEQYF.

This chain joins TRBV19 and TRBJ2-1; 10 positions match TRBD2. Germline V gene lookup returns CDR1 LNHDA and CDR2 SQIVND (reference sequence). The V and J ends lost 3 bases and 6 bases, in that order; junction bases with no gene match: 5. There are 15 residues in the CDR3. CDR3 residues: CASSIRTSGVNEQFF. CDR3 nucleotide sequence: TGTGCCAGTAGTATCCGGACTAGCGGCGTCAATGAGCAGTTCTTC. The full variable domain, completed using reference TRBV19 and TRBJ2-1, is DGGITQSPKYLFRKEGQNVTLSCEQNLNHDAMYWYRQDPGQGLRLIYYSQIVNDFQKGDIAEGYSVSREKKESFPLTVTSAQKNPTAFYLCASSIRTSGVNEQFFGPGTRLTVL.

The chain combines TRBV11-2 with TRBJ2-5; 7 nucleotides line up with TRBD1. Per the germline V gene, CDR1 is SGHAT and CDR2 is FQNNGV. J was trimmed by 3 bases and V by 5 bases; bases with no gene match: 3. The CDR3 has 13 residues. Here the CDR3 reads CASSRTGKETQYF. DNA of the CDR3: TGTGCCAGCAGCCGGACAGGAAAAGAGACCCAGTACTTC.

The chain employs TRBV10-3 and TRBJ2-3; D remains unclear. The germline gives CDR1 ENHRY, CDR2 SYGVKD. This CDR3 comprises 16 residues. V gave up 0 bases and J gave up 2 bases, with 12 bases separating them. The chain's CDR3 is CAISESAEVDTDTQYF. CDR3 nucleotide sequence: TGTGCCATCAGTGAGTCAGCAGAGGTGGACACAGATACGCAGTATTTT.

V is TRBV5-4 and J is TRBJ2-5, with 10 bases aligning to TRBD2. CDR3 length equals 15 residues. The V and J ends lost 3 bases and 5 bases, in that order; junction bases with no gene match: 7. The germline V gene encodes CDR1 SGHNT and CDR2 YYREEE (reference sequence). This CDR3 is CASSSPSGSGETQYF. CDR3 coding DNA: TGTGCCAGCAGCTCCCCTAGCGGGAGTGGTGAGACCCAGTACTTC.

The gene calls are TRBV2 and TRBJ1-2; D gene unclear. V was pared by 6 bases and J by 4 bases, with 15 bases between. In germline, CDR1 is SNHLY, CDR2 FYNNEI. There are 14 residues in the CDR3. The CDR3 here is CASRLAGVPYGYTF. CDR3 DNA sequence: TGTGCCAGCAGACTAGCTGGGGTTCCCTATGGCTACACCTTC.

The chain has TRBV20-1 and TRBJ1-1; no reliable D call. CDR3 size: 10 residues. Germline-derived CDR1 and CDR2 are DFQATT and SNEGSKA (reference sequence). V lost 6 bases and J 8 bases, leaving 10 bases between the germline ends. CDR3 sequence: CSAPRREAFF. DNA for the CDR3: TGCAGTGCCCCCCGTCGGGAAGCTTTCTTT.